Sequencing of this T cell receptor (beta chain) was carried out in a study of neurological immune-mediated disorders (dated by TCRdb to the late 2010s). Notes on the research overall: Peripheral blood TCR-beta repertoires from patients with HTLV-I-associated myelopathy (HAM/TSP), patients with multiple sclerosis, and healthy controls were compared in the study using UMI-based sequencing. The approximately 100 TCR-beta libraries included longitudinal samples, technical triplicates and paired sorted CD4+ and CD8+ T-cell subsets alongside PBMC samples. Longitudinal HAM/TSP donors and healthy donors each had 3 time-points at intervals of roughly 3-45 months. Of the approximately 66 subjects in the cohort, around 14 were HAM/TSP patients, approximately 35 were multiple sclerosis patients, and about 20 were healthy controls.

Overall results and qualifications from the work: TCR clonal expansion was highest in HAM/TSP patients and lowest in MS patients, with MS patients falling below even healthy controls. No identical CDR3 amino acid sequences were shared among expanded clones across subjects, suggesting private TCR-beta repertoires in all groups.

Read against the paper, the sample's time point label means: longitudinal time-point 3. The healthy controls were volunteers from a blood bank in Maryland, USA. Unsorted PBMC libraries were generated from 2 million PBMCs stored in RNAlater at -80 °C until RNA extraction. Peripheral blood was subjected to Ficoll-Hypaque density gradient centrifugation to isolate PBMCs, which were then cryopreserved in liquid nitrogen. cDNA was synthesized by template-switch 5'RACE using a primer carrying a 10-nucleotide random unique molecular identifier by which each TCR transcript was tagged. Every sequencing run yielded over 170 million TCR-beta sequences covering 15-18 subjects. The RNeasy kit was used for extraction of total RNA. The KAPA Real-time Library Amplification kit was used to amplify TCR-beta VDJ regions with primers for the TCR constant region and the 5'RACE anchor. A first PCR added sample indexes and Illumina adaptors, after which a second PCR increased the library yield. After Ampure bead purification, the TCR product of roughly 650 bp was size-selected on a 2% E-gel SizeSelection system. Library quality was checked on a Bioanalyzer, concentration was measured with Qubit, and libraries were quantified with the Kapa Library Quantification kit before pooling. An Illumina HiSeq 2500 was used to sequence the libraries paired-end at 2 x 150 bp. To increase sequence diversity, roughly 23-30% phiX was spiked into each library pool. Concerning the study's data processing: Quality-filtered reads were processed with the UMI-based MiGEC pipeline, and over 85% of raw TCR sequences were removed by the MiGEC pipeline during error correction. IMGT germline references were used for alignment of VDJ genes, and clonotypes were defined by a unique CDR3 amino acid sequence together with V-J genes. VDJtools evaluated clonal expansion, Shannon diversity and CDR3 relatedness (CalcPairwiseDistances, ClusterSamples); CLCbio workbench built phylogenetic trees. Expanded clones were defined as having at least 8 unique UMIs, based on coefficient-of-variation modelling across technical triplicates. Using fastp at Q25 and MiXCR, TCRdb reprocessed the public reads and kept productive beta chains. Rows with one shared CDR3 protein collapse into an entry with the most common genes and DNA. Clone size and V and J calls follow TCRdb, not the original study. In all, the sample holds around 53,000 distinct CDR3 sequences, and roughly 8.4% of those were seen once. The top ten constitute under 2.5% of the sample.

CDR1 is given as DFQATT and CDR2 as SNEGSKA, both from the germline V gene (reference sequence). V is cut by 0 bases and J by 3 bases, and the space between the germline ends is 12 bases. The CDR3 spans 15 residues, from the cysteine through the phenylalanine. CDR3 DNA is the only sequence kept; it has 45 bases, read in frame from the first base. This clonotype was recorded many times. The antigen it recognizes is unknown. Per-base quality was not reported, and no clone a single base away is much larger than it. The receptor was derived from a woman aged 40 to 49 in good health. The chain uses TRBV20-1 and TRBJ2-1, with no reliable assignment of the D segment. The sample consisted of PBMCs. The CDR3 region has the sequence CSARDLRRSYNEQFF. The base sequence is TGCAGTGCTAGAGATCTCAGAAGGAGCTACAATGAGCAGTTCTTC.